The 10 T cell receptor beta chains below come from one sample, sequenced in a study of CDR3 diversity in severe acne. TCRdb independently ran MiXCR on the PCR reads; one entry per CDR3 protein. The table shows some 84,000 distinct CDR3 sequences, with under 65% occurring only once. The sample comprised blood. All receptors derive from a male donor in good health, without acne.

As for this clonotype: Just one base apart from a much larger clone, this may be a read error. Because it lacks the conserved phenylalanine or tryptophan at the end, this CDR3 is likely a read error. The chain recombines TRBV6-4 with TRBJ2-3; D is unclear. The ends were cut back, 5 bases at V and 6 bases at J, with 12 bases in the middle. Per the germline V gene, CDR1 is MRHNA and CDR2 is SNTAGT. This CDR3 is 13 amino acids long. CDR3 DNA sequence: TGTGCCAGCAGTTTGCAGACTGGGGATACGCAGTATCTT. Its protein is CASSLQTGDTQYL.

V is TRBV25-1 and J is TRBJ2-7; 7 bases map to TRBD1. The CDR3 runs to 14 residues. The germline gives CDR1 MGHDK, CDR2 SYGVNS. V shed 5 bases, J shed 2 bases, and the junction held 6 bases outside the gene matches. The CDR3 sequence is CASSLWTGTYEQYF. The CDR3 DNA is TGTGCCAGCAGTCTCTGGACAGGTACCTACGAGCAGTACTTC.

This clonotype was found many times. The gene calls are TRBV6-4 and TRBJ1-1; 8 bases agree with TRBD1. The V gene's germline CDR1 is MRHNA and CDR2 SNTAGT. After removal of 6 bases from V and 1 base from J, the junction contained 7 bases not matched to a gene. This CDR3 has 15 amino acids. DNA of the CDR3: TGTGCCAGCAGACAGCAAGGGACAGGGAACACTGAAGCTTTCTTT. Protein sequence: CASRQQGTGNTEAFF.

By share, this clonotype ranks as medium-sized. The rearrangement joins TRBV7-2 to TRBJ2-7, with D possibly being TRBD1 or TRBD2 (7 bases each). Trimming removed 4 bases from V and 4 bases from J, with 11 bases in between. Germline loops: CDR1 SGHTA, CDR2 FQGNSA. This CDR3 contains 13 residues. CDR3 in DNA: TGTGCCAGCAGCTCTCAGGGGGGGTACGAGCAGTACTTC. It is translated as CASSSQGGYEQYF.

This clonotype was picked up a small number of times. This chain connects TRBV9 to TRBJ1-2, with 10 nucleotides matching TRBD1. Germline V gives CDR1 SGDLS, CDR2 YYNGEE. This CDR3 comprises 15 residues. V dropped 0 bases and J dropped 3; count of bases not matched to a gene: 2. The CDR3 loop is CASSVDGQGDYGYTF. The CDR3, as DNA: TGTGCCAGCAGCGTAGACGGACAGGGGGACTATGGCTACACCTTC.

The chain is built from TRBV4-2 and TRBJ2-3; 8 bases line up with TRBD2. The CDR3 length is 16 residues. Germline lookup yields CDR1 LGHNA and CDR2 YNFKEQ. The trim removed 2 bases at V and 5 bases at J, leaving 9 bases unmatched. CDR3: CASSQSDGRGGDTQYF. The DNA of the CDR3 is TGTGCCAGCAGCCAATCGGACGGGAGGGGGGGAGATACGCAGTATTTT.

Relative to its sample, this clonotype is medium-sized (0.01 to 0.1%). The chain uses TRBV19 and TRBJ2-7; a weak D match, TRBD1 (6 bases). The germline V and J ends were trimmed by 6 bases and 5 bases, with 17 bases remaining between them. In germline, CDR1 is LNHDA, CDR2 SQIVND (reference sequence). This CDR3 contains 14 residues. The CDR3 nucleotides read TGTGCCAGTAGCCGTCTTGGGACATACCACGAGCAGTACTTC. Its translation: CASSRLGTYHEQYF.

This chain connects TRBV7-2 to TRBJ1-1; the match to TRBD1 covers 8 bases. This CDR3 region has 15 residues. CDR1 is SGHTA and CDR2 is FQGNSA in the germline V gene. Losses at the gene ends were 1 base for V and 11 bases for J; bases not matched to a gene: 12. CDR3 loop: CASSLVPQGAVVAFF. In DNA, the CDR3 is TGTGCCAGCAGCTTAGTCCCTCAGGGGGCCGTGGTGGCTTTCTTT.

This clonotype showed up just a few times. The chain links TRBV20-1 to TRBJ1-4; D not certain. In germline, CDR1 is DFQATT, CDR2 SNEGSKA (reference sequence). Trimming left V 2 bases short and J 5 bases short, with 9 bases between. This CDR3 spans 13 amino acids. The CDR3 here is CSARLADNEKLFF. CDR3 coding DNA: TGCAGTGCTAGACTAGCGGACAATGAAAAACTGTTTTTT.

The CDR3 nucleotides read TGTGCCAGCTCTCCCAGGGGGCAGGTGAACACTGAAGCTTTCTTT. Translation: CASSPRGQVNTEAFF. V gene TRBV7-9 combines with J gene TRBJ1-1; the match to TRBD1 covers 8 bases. The CDR3 loop spans 15 amino acids. Unmatched junction bases numbered 8, after V lost 8 bases and J lost 0 bases. The germline gives CDR1 SEHNR, CDR2 FQNEAQ (reference sequence).